The TCR beta chain under discussion was sequenced for a study of blood T cell repertoires in COVID-19. On the study more broadly: Acute and convalescent COVID-19 specimens originated in the United States, Italy and Spain. T cells, B-cell-depleted T cells, or PBMCs provided the cDNA or gDNA that served as material.

Per the original methods: Nucleated cell number was recorded as an estimate derived from reference gene primer amplification. Only in-frame clones appear in the TCRdb table, and some are missing; sequencing was by immunoSEQ multiplex PCR. The V and J calls and clone size were taken over from that table, and D and trimming were inferred from the DNA. The table shows around 250,000 clones, with 86% occurring only once. CDR1 MDHEN and CDR2 SYDVKM come from the germline V gene. The V gene lost 2 bases and the J gene lost 7 bases, with 14 bases spanning the gap. The CDR3 spans 14 residues. The source material was peripheral blood. V and J are TRBV28 and TRBJ2-5; D possibly corresponds to TRBD2 (5 bases). This receptor was identified in a man older than 75 with acute or convalescent COVID-19. CDR3 sequence (DNA): TGTGCCAGCAGTTTAGACGGGGTTCGCGGGACCCAGTACTTC. It codes for CASSLDGVRGTQYF.